This T cell receptor (beta chain) was profiled in a study of T cell responses to AZD1222 COVID-19 vaccine. Here immunoSEQ multiplex PCR was the method, and the copy in TCRdb shows in-frame clones only, minus some. The table includes roughly 33,000 clones, about 84% detected once. This clonotype was sampled from an adult who received the AZD1222 COVID-19 vaccine. The specimen was peripheral blood, collected 28 days after the second AZD1222 dose.

CDR3 in DNA: TGTGCCAGCAGTTTGACAGGTTTGAACACTGAAGCTTTCTTT. Amino acid sequence: CASSLTGLNTEAFF. This chain uses TRBV27 with TRBJ1-1; D might be TRBD1 (6 bases). V shed 3 bases and J shed 0 bases, with 8 bases lying between them. The CDR3 is made up of 14 amino acids. Germline loops: CDR1 MNHEY, CDR2 SMNVEV (reference sequence).